A selection of T cell receptor beta chains follows, all from one sample in a study of T cells in Graves' hyperthyroidism and ophthalmopathy. TCRdb redid the calling of the multiplex PCR reads with MiXCR, one entry per CDR3 protein. The sample yields more than 550,000 distinct CDR3 sequences, around 15% seen once. Sample: blood. The receptors here all came from a man aged 45 to 65 with Graves' hyperthyroidism. The CDR3 runs from the conserved cysteine through the conserved F or W. A D gene is named only where the DNA matches it firmly.

>TRBJ2-4|.|TRBV7-9
CASSLSLTGAKNIQYF
>TRBJ1-4|.|TRBV30
CAWSVGGEDKLFF
>TRBJ2-2|TRBD1|TRBV27
CASSFSTGPGELFF
>TRBJ2-5|.|TRBV20-1
CSAMKDAAPGQTQYF
>TRBJ2-1|.|TRBV28
CASSSGSLNNEQFF
>TRBJ2-1|TRBD2|TRBV19
CASSIGLAGGPGHEQFF
>TRBJ1-3|.|TRBV4-1
CASSQQGRNTIYF
>TRBJ2-7|.|TRBV28
CASSVLAPSATYEQYF
>TRBJ1-1|TRBD1|TRBV9
CASSRGQGYMNTEAFF
>TRBJ2-7|.|TRBV11-2
CASSSSGLIYEQYF
>TRBJ2-7|TRBD1|TRBV18
CASSPRLDRTTYEQYF
>TRBJ1-5|.|TRBV7-2
CASSPGPRPQHF
>TRBJ1-1|.|TRBV14
CASSQDGRPLFGLNTEAFF
>TRBJ1-5|.|TRBV10-3
CAISDGFEGQPQHF
>TRBJ1-2|.|TRBV15
CATSRDLGQNYGYTF
>TRBJ2-2|.|TRBV18
CASSPEEGYGELFF
>TRBJ2-1|TRBD2|TRBV30
CAWSVGLAGWSSYNEQFF
>TRBJ2-1|.|TRBV29-1
CSVVSRDSFSNEQFF
>TRBJ2-5|TRBD2|TRBV27
CASSGGETQYF
>TRBJ1-5|TRBD1|TRBV19
CASSTSGTGGAGQPQHF
>TRBJ1-1|.|TRBV28
CASSFKVPGTEAFF
>TRBJ1-3|.|TRBV6-2/TRBV6-3
CASSYSESSGNTIYF
>TRBJ2-1|TRBD2|TRBV6-2/TRBV6-3
CASLRGGNEQFF
>TRBJ2-7|.|TRBV6-2/TRBV6-3
CASSSRDARYEQYF
>TRBJ2-7|.|TRBV27
CATRPLEYNEQYF
>TRBJ2-1|.|TRBV2
CASSGGIRFSEQFF
>TRBJ1-5|.|TRBV12-3/TRBV12-4
CASSLLWGGGNQPQHF
>TRBJ2-2|.|TRBV7-2
CASSFAGTSTGELFF
>TRBJ2-4|TRBD2|TRBV20-1
CSAQIPTSGIQYF
>TRBJ2-4|TRBD2|TRBV3-1
CASSQDRLAQNIQYF
>TRBJ1-6|.|TRBV13
CASRIKRGVPYNSPLHF
>TRBJ2-7|.|TRBV11-3
CASGGLLEEQYF
>TRBJ2-7|.|TRBV13
CASSAPKNEQYF
>TRBJ2-1|TRBD2|TRBV6-2/TRBV6-3
CASSYGQRDPLDEQFF
>TRBJ2-6|TRBD1|TRBV4-3
CASSLRQGGGSGANVLTF
>TRBJ2-3|TRBD1|TRBV11-1
CASSFSGQGGDTQYF
>TRBJ1-1|TRBD1|TRBV28
CASSLLTLKTGATEAFF
>TRBJ1-2|.|TRBV4-2
CASSQEGLNYGYTF
>TRBJ1-5|TRBD1|TRBV6-1
CASSLNRGRGNQPQHF
>TRBJ2-1|.|TRBV30
CAWSWREDNHNEQFF
>TRBJ1-2|.|TRBV7-9
CASSFSSTNYGYTF
>TRBJ1-1|.|TRBV6-1
CASIGLIGTEAFF
>TRBJ2-1|.|TRBV20-1
CSAPSLSWRWNEQFF
>TRBJ2-1|.|TRBV28
CASSSIAVGQFF
>TRBJ2-1|TRBD2|TRBV12-3/TRBV12-4
CASRSTGTSGIQSEQFF
>TRBJ1-1|TRBD1|TRBV4-1
CASSQTRTGAGNTEAFF
>TRBJ1-1|TRBD1|TRBV18
CASSPPRTGATEAFF
>TRBJ2-3|TRBD2|TRBV28
CAISGRAGTDTQYF
>TRBJ2-1|TRBD2|TRBV2
CASRLNSGRSYNEQFF